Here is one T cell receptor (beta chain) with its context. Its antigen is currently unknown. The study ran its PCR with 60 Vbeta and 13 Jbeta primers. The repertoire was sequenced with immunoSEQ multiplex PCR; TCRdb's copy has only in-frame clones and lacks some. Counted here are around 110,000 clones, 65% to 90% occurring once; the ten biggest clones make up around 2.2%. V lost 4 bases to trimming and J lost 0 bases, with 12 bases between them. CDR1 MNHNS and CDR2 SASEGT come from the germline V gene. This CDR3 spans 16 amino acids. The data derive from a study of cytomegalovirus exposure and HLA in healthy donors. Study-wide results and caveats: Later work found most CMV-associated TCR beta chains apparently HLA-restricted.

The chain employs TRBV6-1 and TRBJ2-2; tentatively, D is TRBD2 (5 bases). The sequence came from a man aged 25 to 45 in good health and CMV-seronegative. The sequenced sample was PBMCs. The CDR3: CASSGAGLPNTGELFF. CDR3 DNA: TGTGCCAGCAGTGGGGCAGGACTCCCGAACACCGGGGAGCTGTTTTTT.